This paragraph reports one TCR beta chain. Its antigen is undetermined. Study outcomes and limitations: Tumor Tregs overlapped most with tumor, then blood, naive CD4+ cells. The larger-cohort validation was restricted to a single TCR beta V-J rearrangement rather than whole repertoires.

Full-length variable regions came from constant-region reverse primers plus semi-nested Nested Universal Primer A PCR. From the 5' RACE reads, TCRdb called clonotypes with MiXCR, one entry per CDR3 protein. The sample lists 62,000 or so distinct CDR3 sequences, approximately 23% occurring once. The memory fraction was CD4+CD45RO+CD25- cells. What was sequenced was memory CD4+ T cells sorted from a lymph node. Subset in this sample: memory CD4+ T cells, CD4+CD45RO+CD25-. The receptor comes from a female donor with breast cancer.

The CDR3 nucleotides read TGCGCCAGCAGCCCCGGGACTAGCGGGAGGACTACGCAGTATTTT. Its protein product is CASSPGTSGRTTQYF. This chain connects TRBV4-3 to TRBJ2-3; 15 bases agree with TRBD2. CDR1 LGHNA and CDR2 YSLEER come from the germline V gene. V was clipped by 4 bases and J by 8 bases; unmatched bases: 4. CDR3 length: 15 amino acids.